The source of this T cell receptor (beta chain) is a study of identical twins. Each cDNA held unique molecular identifiers, and template switching gave it a universal primer site. In TCRdb, the 5' RACE reads were re-called with MiXCR into one record per CDR3 protein. The top ten clones hold around 12% of a sample with fewer than 900,000 distinct CDR3 sequences, roughly 18% of them seen once. The CDR3 length is 14 residues. Between the trimmed V and J ends, which lost 5 bases and 6 bases, there was a span of 14 bases. CDR1 is SEHNR, CDR2 FQNEAQ, per germline (reference sequence). A further study also used this sample, focusing on T cells expressing NK-cell markers. That work states: Obtained from sorted CD3+CD56+NKG2C+, CD3+CD56+NKG2C- and CD3+CD56-NKG2C+ T cells were the TCR beta repertoires.

V is TRBV7-9 and J is TRBJ1-5, with D maybe TRBD1 (5 bases). The TCR comes from a young woman in good health. The sample comprised PBMCs. The CDR3 here is CASSRGGSAQPQHF. CDR3 nucleotide sequence: TGTGCCAGCAGCCGGGGGGGGTCTGCTCAGCCCCAGCATTTT.